The 13 T cell receptor beta chains reported below all come from one sample, sequenced in a study of blood T cell repertoires in COVID-19. Clones were sequenced by immunoSEQ multiplex PCR, and TCRdb holds only the in-frame ones, with some missing. The sample lists just under 65,000 clones, approximately 86% occurring once. The sequencing input was peripheral blood. The receptors were gathered from a man aged 35-49 years with acute or convalescent COVID-19.

The V and J genes are TRBV13 and TRBJ1-1, with a weak D call TRBD1 (5 bases). Germline V gene sequence: CDR1 PRHDT, CDR2 FYEKMQ (reference sequence). CDR3 length: 14 amino acids. V lost 2 bases and J lost 3, with 10 bases in between. The CDR3 sequence is CASSLTQGDTEAFF. In nucleotides, the CDR3 is TGTGCCAGCAGCTTAACCCAAGGGGACACTGAAGCTTTCTTT. The variable domain in full, completed from reference TRBV13 and TRBJ1-1, reads AAGVIQSPRHLIKEKRETATLKCYPIPRHDTVYWYQQGPGQDPQFLISFYEKMQSDKGSIPDRFSAQQFSDYHSELNMSSLELGDSALYFCASSLTQGDTEAFFGQGTRLTVV.

The chain carries TRBV3-1 (or the pseudogene TRBV3-2) and TRBJ1-6; 10 nucleotides align to TRBD1. Germline CDR1 and CDR2: LGHDT and YNNKEL (reference sequence). This CDR3 has 17 residues. V gave up 4 bases and J gave up 7 bases; unmatched junction bases: 10. The CDR3 loop reads CASSLRGQGNSNSPLHF. In nucleotides, the CDR3 is TGTGCCAGCAGCCTCCGGGGACAGGGGAATTCCAATTCACCCCTCCACTTT.

V and J are TRBV7-5 and TRBJ1-5. TRBV7-5 is a pseudogene segment. The CDR3 runs 19 residues. CDR3 amino acids: CARSLSIGEELLSNQPQHF. The CDR3 DNA reads TGTGCCAGAAGCTTAAGTATCGGGGAGGAGCTCCTTAGCAATCAGCCCCAGCATTTT.

The V call is TRBV10-1, the J call TRBJ2-7; TRBD2 agrees at 9 bases. Germline V gene lookup returns CDR1 WNHNN and CDR2 SYGVQD (reference sequence). This CDR3 is 16 amino acids long. V lost 4 bases to trimming and J lost 2 bases; unmatched junction nucleotides: 9. CDR3 sequence reads: CASSAERGASPYEQYF. The CDR3 DNA is TGCGCCAGCAGTGCCGAGCGGGGGGCCTCACCCTACGAGCAGTACTTC.

Only a few counts were recorded for this clone. The chain couples TRBV3-1 (or the pseudogene TRBV3-2) to TRBJ2-7, with TRBD1 matching 9 bases. Germline assignment: CDR1 LGHDT and CDR2 YNNKEL (reference sequence). The CDR3 contains 15 residues. V lost 5 bases to trimming and J lost 4 bases; unmatched junction nucleotides: 9. In DNA, the CDR3 is TGTGCCAGCAGCAGCCGGGACAGGGCTTCTTACGAGCAGTACTTC. This encodes CASSSRDRASYEQYF.

The genes are TRBV18 and TRBJ1-5; D not certain. Per the germline V gene, CDR1 is KGHSH and CDR2 is LQKENI. The V and J ends lost 3 bases and 0 bases respectively, with 3 bases between them. This CDR3 has 13 amino acids. CDR3 coding DNA: TGTGCCAGCTCACCGTATAGCAATCAGCCCCAGCATTTT. Protein: CASSPYSNQPQHF.

The rearrangement uses TRBV19 and TRBJ2-5, with 10 bases that match TRBD2. The CDR3 spans 15 residues. V dropped 9 bases and J dropped 3; count of bases not matched to a gene: 10. Per germline, CDR1 LNHDA and CDR2 SQIVND (reference sequence). CDR3 DNA: TGTGCCAGAGGCCTCAGCGGGGGGGCTAAAGAGACCCAGTACTTC. Translated: CARGLSGGAKETQYF.

The CDR3 DNA reads TGTGCCAGTACCCAGGGGAGGGATATGAACACTGAAGCTTTCTTT. As protein: CASTQGRDMNTEAFF. The chain is built from TRBV19 and TRBJ1-1; a possible D gene is TRBD1 (6 bases). The CDR3 runs 15 residues. Germline V gene data show CDR1 as LNHDA and CDR2 as SQIVND (reference sequence). V was pared by 7 bases and J by 0 bases, with 15 bases between.

The V gene is TRBV6-5, the J gene TRBJ1-2; D possibly corresponds to TRBD1 (6 bases). This CDR3 has 12 amino acids. The V end was cut by 2 bases, the J end by 10 bases, with 11 bases between. Germline-derived CDR1 and CDR2 are MNHEY and SVGAGI. CDR3 sequence reads: CASSYTGMVYTF. Written as DNA, the CDR3 is TGTGCCAGCAGTTACACAGGGATGGTCTACACCTTC.

The sample holds one count of this clone. The chain links TRBV5-6 to TRBJ2-7, with D possibly being TRBD1 (5 bases). Germline V gene data show CDR1 as SGHDT and CDR2 as YYEEEE. The CDR3 extends over 13 amino acids. V lost 4 bases and J 5 bases, leaving 13 bases between the germline ends. CDR3 sequence: CASSPWVGDEQYF. In DNA form, the CDR3 reads TGTGCCAGCAGCCCCTGGGTAGGGGACGAGCAGTACTTC.

The count of this clone is one. The V and J genes are TRBV19 and TRBJ2-7; TRBD1 matches at 9 bases. The CDR3 runs 14 residues. Per germline, CDR1 LNHDA and CDR2 SQIVND (reference sequence). V dropped 10 bases and J dropped 1; count of bases not matched to a gene: 8. DNA of the CDR3: TGTGCCACCGAGGGGACAGGGACTTCCTACGAGCAGTACTTC. The encoded protein is CATEGTGTSYEQYF.

This clone was observed a handful of times. This sequence joins TRBV25-1 and TRBJ1-6, with D maybe TRBD1 (6 bases). The CDR3 is made up of 14 amino acids. The germline V gene has CDR1 MGHDK and CDR2 SYGVNS. The V gene lost 7 bases and the J gene lost 7 bases, with 14 bases spanning the gap. The CDR3 DNA is TGTGCCAGCACTCTACAGGGATGGAATTCACCCCTCCACTTT. Translated, it gives CASTLQGWNSPLHF.

This clone has more than one count but fewer than ten. The V call is TRBV9, the J call TRBJ1-2; a weak D match, TRBD1 (6 bases). CDR1 is SGDLS, CDR2 YYNGEE, per germline. The V gene lost 3 bases and the J gene lost 2 bases, with 14 bases spanning the gap. The CDR3 extends over 15 amino acids. Here the CDR3 DNA reads TGTGCCAGCAGCGCCCGACAAGACAGGAACTATGGCTACACCTTC. Translating gives CASSARQDRNYGYTF.